These 4 T cell receptor beta chains originate from one sample sequenced in a study of blood T cells in healthy people across ages. Using a J-beta primer mix together with a sample-barcoded 5' primer, a second PCR was run for about 7 to 12 cycles. From the 5' RACE reads, TCRdb called clonotypes with MiXCR, one entry per CDR3 protein. The sample includes 750,000 or so distinct CDR3 sequences, more than 20% seen only once; the top ten take roughly 9%. These data were also filed under a second study, of T cells of mothers and their children.

The sample consisted of blood. The receptor source for this set is a boy aged 5-17 years in good health.

Here the CDR3 DNA reads TGTGCCAGCAGTTTACCACTGGACAGGGGGTTTGGCTACACCTTC. The encoded protein is CASSLPLDRGFGYTF. The chain uses TRBV28 and TRBJ1-2, with 10 positions matching TRBD1. The V segment lost 2 bases and the J segment 7 bases; nucleotides outside the gene matches: 7. The CDR3 length is 15 residues. Germline CDR1 and CDR2: MDHEN and SYDVKM.

This sequence joins TRBV29-1 and TRBJ2-5; 10 bases are a match to TRBD2. The J call is in doubt because the DNA end fits TRBJ2-7 better. The CDR3 totals 13 residues. Germline CDR1 and CDR2: SQVTM and ANQGSEA. For the CDR3, the DNA is TGCAGCGTTGTATCTAGCGGGAGCTACGAGCAGTACTTC. This codes for CSVVSSGSYEQYF.

This clonotype was found a few times. V and J are TRBV7-2 and TRBJ2-7, with D perhaps matching TRBD1 (6 bases). The CDR3 consists of 13 residues. Per the germline V gene, CDR1 is SGHTA and CDR2 is FQGNSA. V was shortened by 5 bases and J by 1 base, with 9 bases between the two germline ends. The CDR3 region has the DNA TGTGCCAGCAGCCAACAGGGATCCTACGAGCAGTACTTC. Translated: CASSQQGSYEQYF. Full variable domain (remainder filled in from reference TRBV7-2 and TRBJ2-7): GAGVSQSPSNKVTEKGKDVELRCDPISGHTALYWYRQSLGQGLEFLIYFQGNSAPDKSGLPSDRFSAERTGGSVSTLTIQRTQQEDSAVYLCASSQQGSYEQYFGPGTRLTVT.

The chain employs TRBV27 and TRBJ1-2; D gene unclear. This CDR3 is 14 amino acids long. V was cut by 1 base and J by 4 bases, with 10 bases left in between. Germline V gene data show CDR1 as MNHEY and CDR2 as SMNVEV (reference sequence). CDR3 loop: CASSLWSGSYGYTF. For the CDR3, the DNA is TGTGCCAGCAGTTTATGGTCGGGTTCCTATGGCTACACCTTC.